Listed below are T cell receptor beta chains from one sample, sequenced in a study of T cell repertoires in cytomegalovirus infection. Each CDR3 protein gets one entry after TCRdb re-called the reads with MiXCR. The data contain under 200,000 distinct CDR3 sequences, over 15% of them singletons. The sequencing sample was made of CD8+ T cells from PBMCs. These receptors all come from a human donor in good health (CMV status not recorded). Some clones in this sample may be carry-over from other donors' samples. Both conserved end residues are part of each CDR3. A D gene is named only where the DNA matches it firmly. The size entry is marked missing in some rows and otherwise reads once, few, many or a size class.

>-|TRBJ1-1|-|TRBV7-9
TGTGCCAGCACCCACAGGGAAGGCACTGAAGCTTTCTTT
CASTHREGTEAFF
>-|TRBJ1-5|-|TRBV20-1
TGCAGTGCTATGGAGACGGGTTATAGCAATCAGCCCCAGCATTTT
CSAMETGYSNQPQHF
>-|TRBJ2-5|-|TRBV7-9
TGTGCCAGCAGCTATACCCAAGAGACCCAGTACTTC
CASSYTQETQYF
>few|TRBJ2-1|-|TRBV7-8
TGTGCCAGCAGCTTTCGTCCTAGTGCGCGTGATGAGCAGTTCTTC
CASSFRPSARDEQFF
>many|TRBJ1-5|-|TRBV7-2
TGTGCCAGCAGCCTCGACGATCAGCCCCAGCATTTT
CASSLDDQPQHF
>few|TRBJ2-2|-|TRBV7-9
TGTGCCTCACCGAGCGGCTACCGGACCGGGGAGCTGTTTTTT
CASPSGYRTGELFF
>many|TRBJ2-5|-|TRBV28
TGTGCCAGCAGTCCCCCTGGGGAGACCCAGTACTTC
CASSPPGETQYF
>many|TRBJ2-5|-|TRBV12-3/TRBV12-4
TGTGCCAGCAGTTCTGGGGAGACCCAGTACTTC
CASSSGETQYF
>few|TRBJ2-7|TRBD2|TRBV9
TGTGCCAGCAGCTCGCGGGAGGCCTCACGCGAGCAGTACTTC
CASSSREASREQYF
>-|TRBJ1-5|-|TRBV27
TGTGCCAGCAGGCGTTACGGGGGCGAACAGCCCCAGCATTTT
CASRRYGGEQPQHF
>few|TRBJ2-1|-|TRBV5-5
TGTGCCAGCAGCTTGCAGAAGGTAGGAATAGATGAGCAGTTCTTC
CASSLQKVGIDEQFF
>-|TRBJ2-1|TRBD2|TRBV12-3/TRBV12-4
TGTGCCAGCAGCTCGGGACTAGCGTTCAATGAGCAGTTCTTC
CASSSGLAFNEQFF
>-|TRBJ1-1|TRBD1|TRBV7-9
TGTGCCAGCAGCTCGACAGGGTTGAACACTGAAGCTCTCTTT
CASSSTGLNTEALF
>-|TRBJ2-2|TRBD2|TRBV29-1
TGCAGCGTTGATCCGCTAGCGGGGGGGAGGGAGCTGTTTTTT
CSVDPLAGGRELFF
>-|TRBJ1-4|TRBD1|TRBV7-9
TGTGCCAGCAGCCCGGGACAGGGGGTCTTGGCTAATGAAAAACTGTTTTTT
CASSPGQGVLANEKLFF
>few|TRBJ2-7|-|TRBV20-1
TGCAGTGCTAGAGACCTGTCGGAGGCGACCTACGAGCAGTACTTC
CSARDLSEATYEQYF
>few|TRBJ1-5|-|TRBV12-3/TRBV12-4
TGTGCCAGCAGTACTAAGGGGAATCAGCCCCAGCATTTT
CASSTKGNQPQHF
>-|TRBJ2-2|-|TRBV6-2/TRBV6-3
TGTGCCAGCAGTTACTCGACCGACCCATACGGGGAGCTGTTTTTT
CASSYSTDPYGELFF
>-|TRBJ2-2|-|TRBV7-8
TGTGCCAGCAGCCTATCTCGAGGGAACACCGGGGAGCTGTTTTTT
CASSLSRGNTGELFF
>few|TRBJ2-1|TRBD2|TRBV29-1
TGCAGCGCTTTTGTCGGGACTAGCGGATACAATGAGCAGTTCTTC
CSAFVGTSGYNEQFF
>few|TRBJ2-5|-|TRBV11-2
TGTGCCAGCAGCTTCCCGGGAGACCAAGAGACCCAGTACTTC
CASSFPGDQETQYF
>-|TRBJ2-2|-|TRBV27
TGTGCCAGCAAAGTCGCCGGGGAGCTGTTTTTT
CASKVAGELFF
>few|TRBJ2-1|-|TRBV6-4
TGTGCCAGCAGCCGGGGTGGGCCGCCTGGCAATGAGCAGTTCTTC
CASSRGGPPGNEQFF
>many|TRBJ2-4|TRBD2|TRBV7-6
TGTGCCAGCAGCTTCTTTAGCGGGAGGGCCGGGGATGGAAACATTCAGTACTTC
CASSFFSGRAGDGNIQYF